The 28 T cell receptor beta chains reported below all come from one sample, sequenced in a study of cytomegalovirus exposure and HLA in healthy donors (dated 2017 in TCRdb). Libraries were made using the immunoSEQ multiplex PCR assay. A mixture of 60 forward primers for TCR Vbeta segments and 13 reverse primers for TCR Jbeta segments was used in the multiplex PCR. The table was pulled from immuneACCESS by TCRdb, which kept in-frame rearrangements only. Such tables lose some clones; where checked, under half of the loss comes from unresolved V genes, and the rest has no known cause. This sample has roughly 130,000 clones in its table, and under 85% of those were observed once. Approximately 1% of the sample is taken by the ten largest. Sequenced material: PBMCs. All receptors derive from a man aged 18 to 29 in good health and CMV-seronegative.

CDR3 sequence: CASSPEGRGGNQPQHF. CDR3 coding DNA: TGTGCCAGCAGCCCCGAGGGGAGGGGAGGCAATCAGCCCCAGCATTTT. V usage is TRBV6-6 and J usage is TRBJ1-5; a possible D gene is TRBD1 (5 bases). Trimming pared 6 bases from V and 2 bases from J, leaving 17 bases between. Per the germline V gene, CDR1 is MNHNY and CDR2 is SVGAGI (reference sequence). The CDR3 runs to 16 residues.

This clone appeared a single time. The rearrangement joins TRBV9 to TRBJ1-5; D is uncertain. V lost 4 bases and J lost 3, with 8 bases in between. The CDR3 spans 13 residues. CDR1 and CDR2 (germline): SGDLS, YYNGEE. The chain's CDR3 is CASSPGINQPQHF. CDR3 in DNA: TGTGCCAGCAGCCCGGGGATCAATCAGCCCCAGCATTTT.

V gene TRBV7-2 combines with J gene TRBJ2-7, with 9 bases fitting TRBD2. Germline lookup yields CDR1 SGHTA and CDR2 FQGNSA. The CDR3 loop spans 16 amino acids. V lost 1 base and J lost 0; bases outside the gene matches: 4. The CDR3: CASSLVVSGGSYEQYF. In nucleotides, the CDR3 is TGTGCCAGCAGCTTAGTGGTTAGCGGGGGCTCCTACGAGCAGTACTTC.

This chain connects TRBV19 to TRBJ2-4; no reliable D call. The CDR3 sequence is 13 residues long. With 4 bases removed from V and 0 bases from J, the gap between germline ends came to 4 bases. Germline CDR1 LNHDA, CDR2 SQIVND (reference sequence). As DNA, the CDR3 is TGTGCCAGTAGTACGGTAGCCAAAAACATTCAGTACTTC. Translation: CASSTVAKNIQYF.

The chain recombines TRBV7-9 with TRBJ2-3; D not resolved. The V end lost 5 bases, the J end lost 3 bases, and 9 bases lay between the germline ends. The V gene's germline CDR1 is SEHNR and CDR2 FQNEAQ (reference sequence). This CDR3 contains 13 residues. The CDR3 DNA reads as TGTGCCAGCAGCCTCGACTTGACAGATACGCAGTATTTT. Protein sequence: CASSLDLTDTQYF. The whole variable domain, filled in from reference TRBV7-9 and TRBJ2-3, reads DTGVSQNPRHKITKRGQNVTFRCDPISEHNRLYWYRQTLGQGPEFLTYFQNEAQLEKSRLLSDRFSAERPKGSFSTLEIQRTEQGDSAMYLCASSLDLTDTQYFGPGTRLTVL.

This clone was counted only a few times. V is TRBV5-6 and J is TRBJ2-7, with a possible D match to TRBD1 (6 bases). Trimming cost V 1 base and J 2 bases, with 10 bases left between them. The V gene's germline CDR1 is SGHDT and CDR2 YYEEEE. This CDR3 comprises 14 residues. The CDR3 DNA is TGTGCCAGCAGCTTGCCAGGGGATACCTACGAGCAGTACTTC. It translates to CASSLPGDTYEQYF.

DNA of the CDR3: TGTGCCAGCAGCTCCAGCGGGGGAGGGGGGACCCAGTACTTC. As protein: CASSSSGGGGTQYF. The chain uses TRBV7-2 and TRBJ2-5, with 8 bases aligning to TRBD2. The V segment lost 4 bases and the J segment 7 bases; nucleotides outside the gene matches: 8. Germline assignment: CDR1 SGHTA and CDR2 FQGNSA. The length of the CDR3 is 14 residues.

V and J are TRBV4-3 and TRBJ1-5; D might be TRBD1 (6 bases). This CDR3 has 15 residues. Trimming cost V 4 bases and J 1 base, with 11 bases left between them. Per germline, CDR1 LGHNA and CDR2 YSLEER. CDR3 sequence reads: CASSPQQGSNQPQHF. CDR3 nucleotide sequence: TGCGCCAGCAGCCCTCAGCAGGGGAGCAATCAGCCCCAGCATTTT.

The V and J genes are TRBV30 and TRBJ1-2; D ambiguous. The ends were cut back, 4 bases at V and 5 bases at J, with 11 bases in the middle. Per the germline V gene, CDR1 is GTSNPN and CDR2 is SVGIG (reference sequence). The CDR3 covers 12 residues. The CDR3 loop is CAWKVGRYGYTF. CDR3 coding DNA: TGTGCCTGGAAGGTAGGGAGGTATGGCTACACCTTC.

The gene calls are TRBV2 and TRBJ1-2, with D tentatively TRBD1 (6 bases). The length of the CDR3 is 15 residues. Germline CDR1 SNHLY, CDR2 FYNNEI. Trimming took off 6 bases at V and 3 bases at J, with 17 bases between the two ends. The CDR3 bases are TGTGCCAGCAGGGATGACAGGCTTTTGTACTATGGCTACACCTTC. Translating it yields CASRDDRLLYYGYTF. The full variable domain, rest sourced from reference TRBV2 and TRBJ1-2, is EPEVTQTPSHQVTQMGQEVILRCVPISNHLYFYWYRQILGQKVEFLVSFYNNEISEKSEIFDDQFSVERPDGSNFTLKIRSTKLEDSAMYFCASRDDRLLYYGYTFGSGTRLTVV.

The genes are TRBV27 and TRBJ2-1; the match to TRBD1 covers 9 bases. The CDR3 totals 16 residues. Germline V gene sequence: CDR1 MNHEY, CDR2 SMNVEV (reference sequence). Trimming took 5 bases from V and 3 from J; bases not matched to a gene: 8. CDR3 in DNA: TGTGCCAGCAGTCCTACCGGACAGGGGAGCTACAATGAGCAGTTCTTC. This encodes CASSPTGQGSYNEQFF.

This clone has only a few counts. This CDR3 is CASSLGLELAYNEQFF. CDR3 nucleotide sequence: TGTGCCAGCAGCTTGGGTCTAGAACTAGCGTACAATGAGCAGTTCTTC. This chain uses TRBV5-5 with TRBJ2-1; TRBD2 agrees at 7 bases. Germline CDR1 is SGHKS and CDR2 is YYEKEE (reference sequence). V dropped 0 bases and J dropped 4; count of bases not matched to a gene: 7. This CDR3 contains 16 residues.

This chain uses TRBV30 with TRBJ1-5, with D uncertain. The germline gives CDR1 GTSNPN, CDR2 SVGIG (reference sequence). V lost 0 bases and J 0 bases, leaving 12 bases between the germline ends. The CDR3 covers 16 residues. The CDR3 loop reads CAWSVSRTYSNQPQHF. Here the CDR3 DNA reads TGTGCCTGGAGTGTTAGTAGGACTTATAGCAATCAGCCCCAGCATTTT. The full variable domain, rest sourced from reference TRBV30 and TRBJ1-5, is SQTIHQWPATLVQPVGSPLSLECTVEGTSNPNLYWYRQAAGRGLQLLFYSVGIGQISSEVPQNLSASRPQDRQFILSSKKLLLSDSGFYLCAWSVSRTYSNQPQHFGDGTRLSIL.

The chain links TRBV7-3 to TRBJ1-1; 7 bases are shared with TRBD1. Unmatched junction bases numbered 9, after V lost 5 bases and J lost 3 bases. Germline assignment: CDR1 SGHTA and CDR2 FQGTGA. The CDR3 has 15 amino acids. The CDR3 DNA sequence: TGTGCCAGCAGCCCGACAGGGACGAAAGACACTGAAGCTTTCTTT. It encodes CASSPTGTKDTEAFF.

The J gene is TRBJ1-4, the V gene TRBV27; 8 nucleotides agree with TRBD1. J was trimmed by 10 bases and V by 5 bases; bases with no gene match: 9. The CDR3 loop spans 14 amino acids. Germline CDR1 and CDR2: MNHEY and SMNVEV (reference sequence). In DNA form, the CDR3 reads TGTGCCAGCAGTCTTGGACAGGGCGGCCCAAAACTGTTTTTT. It codes for CASSLGQGGPKLFF.

This chain uses TRBV7-2 with TRBJ2-7, with D tentatively TRBD2 (7 bases). The length of the CDR3 is 14 residues. The V end lost 5 bases, the J end lost 3 bases, and 14 bases lay between the germline ends. CDR1 is SGHTA and CDR2 is FQGNSA in the germline V gene. The CDR3 DNA reads as TGTGCCAGCAGCCCGAAGGGGGGGCTCTACGAGCAGTACTTC. Amino acids: CASSPKGGLYEQYF.

This chain links TRBV5-4 with TRBJ1-1; 9 bases agree with TRBD1. The CDR3 runs 14 residues. Germline V gene data show CDR1 as SGHNT and CDR2 as YYREEE (reference sequence). The junction had 6 bases not matched to a gene; V was cut back by 5 bases and J by 4 bases. The DNA for the CDR3 is TGTGCCAGCAGATCCGGACAGGGGAGCACTGAAGCTTTCTTT. This gives the protein CASRSGQGSTEAFF.

The chain employs TRBV7-2 and TRBJ2-1, with D possibly matching TRBD2 (6 bases). Germline V CDR1 and CDR2: SGHTA, FQGNSA. CDR3 length: 15 amino acids. V gave up 0 bases and J gave up 3 bases, with 9 bases separating them. DNA for the CDR3: TGTGCCAGCAGCTTAGCGCGGGGAAGCTACAATGAGCAGTTCTTC. Residues: CASSLARGSYNEQFF.

This clone was counted between two and nine times. The rearrangement joins TRBV6-1 to TRBJ2-2; 8 positions match TRBD1. The CDR3 is made up of 11 amino acids. Germline V gene lookup returns CDR1 MNHNS and CDR2 SASEGT. The ends lost 7 bases at V and 17 bases at J; junction bases unmatched: 9. In DNA, the CDR3 is TGTGCCAGCAAGGAGACAGGGGCTGGTTTTTTT. It is translated as CASKETGAGFF.

The CDR3, as DNA: TGTGCCAGCAGTTACTCGGCCAGGGGGAATTCACCCCTCCACTTT. As protein: CASSYSARGNSPLHF. The rearrangement links TRBV6-6 to TRBJ1-6; 7 nucleotides line up with TRBD1. This CDR3 region has 15 residues. From germline, CDR1 is MNHNY and CDR2 SVGAGI (reference sequence). V lost 0 bases and J lost 7; bases outside the gene matches: 3.

Points on this clone: A junction boundary mismatches the germline segment, possibly from a read error. The rearrangement links TRBV7-9 to TRBJ2-5; D perhaps matches TRBD1 (5 bases). This CDR3 is 15 amino acids long. Germline values: CDR1 SEHNR, CDR2 FQNEAQ (reference sequence). CDR3 sequence reads: CSSSLMTEYQETQYF. For the CDR3, the DNA is TGTTCCAGCAGCTTGATGACAGAGTACCAAGAGACCCAGTACTTC.

The chain recombines TRBV18 with TRBJ2-2; the match to TRBD1 covers 8 bases. CDR1 and CDR2 (germline): KGHSH, LQKENI. J was trimmed by 1 base and V by 3 bases; bases with no gene match: 4. CDR3 length: 16 amino acids. This CDR3 reads CASSPRTGKNTGELFF. In nucleotides, the CDR3 is TGTGCCAGCTCACCCAGGACAGGGAAGAACACCGGGGAGCTGTTTTTT.

The chain has TRBV7-9 and TRBJ2-5, with a weak D call TRBD1 (5 bases). The CDR3 totals 15 residues. The V end was cut by 3 bases, the J end by 0 bases, with 11 bases between. Germline V lookup: CDR1 SEHNR, CDR2 FQNEAQ (reference sequence). The CDR3 reads CASSLMTEYQETQYF. DNA of the CDR3: TGTGCCAGCAGCTTGATGACAGAGTACCAAGAGACCCAGTACTTC. The entire variable domain, with the rest obtained from reference TRBV7-9 and TRBJ2-5, is as follows: DTGVSQNPRHKITKRGQNVTFRCDPISEHNRLYWYRQTLGQGPEFLTYFQNEAQLEKSRLLSDRFSAERPKGSFSTLEIQRTEQGDSAMYLCASSLMTEYQETQYFGPGTRLLVL.

This clone has only a few counts. This chain uses TRBV7-9 with TRBJ1-1; D is undetermined. Trimming removed 6 bases at V and 4 bases at J, with 12 bases between. This CDR3 has 13 residues. The germline V gene encodes CDR1 SEHNR and CDR2 FQNEAQ (reference sequence). The CDR3 nucleotides are TGTGCCAGCAGGGGCCTAACTGGCACTGAAGCTTTCTTT. This codes for CASRGLTGTEAFF. Drawing the rest from reference TRBV7-9 and TRBJ1-1, the complete variable domain is DTGVSQNPRHKITKRGQNVTFRCDPISEHNRLYWYRQTLGQGPEFLTYFQNEAQLEKSRLLSDRFSAERPKGSFSTLEIQRTEQGDSAMYLCASRGLTGTEAFFGQGTRLTVV.

The CDR3 reads CASSLWTRGGGYTDTQYF. In DNA form, the CDR3 reads TGTGCCAGCAGTTTATGGACCCGTGGCGGGGGGTACACAGATACGCAGTATTTT. The chain is built from TRBV27 and TRBJ2-3, with 8 bases matching TRBD2. The CDR3 totals 18 residues. Germline CDR1 reads MNHEY; CDR2 reads SMNVEV (reference sequence). V dropped 1 base and J dropped 2; count of bases not matched to a gene: 11.

The chain combines TRBV7-2 with TRBJ2-3; possible D gene TRBD1, 7 bases. The CDR3 loop spans 16 amino acids. Trimming shortened V by 3 bases and J by 3 bases, and 16 bases separated the two germline ends. CDR1 SGHTA and CDR2 FQGNSA come from the germline V gene. The DNA for the CDR3 is TGTGCCAGCAGCTTTTTGTCAGGGGGGCGAACAGATACGCAGTATTTT. It translates to CASSFLSGGRTDTQYF. Supplemented by reference TRBV7-2 and TRBJ2-3, the full variable domain reads GAGVSQSPSNKVTEKGKDVELRCDPISGHTALYWYRQSLGQGLEFLIYFQGNSAPDKSGLPSDRFSAERTGGSVSTLTIQRTQQEDSAVYLCASSFLSGGRTDTQYFGPGTRLTVL.

This clone turned up a few times. The chain is built from TRBV4-3 and TRBJ1-6; 7 bases are a match to TRBD1. Germline CDR1 is LGHNA and CDR2 is YSLEER. CDR3 length: 15 residues. J gave up 7 bases and V 4 bases, and 7 bases lay outside the gene matches. The DNA for the CDR3 is TGCGCCAGCAGCCGAACCGGGACAGCAAATTCACCCCTCCACTTT. This sequence encodes CASSRTGTANSPLHF.

The gene calls are TRBV6-6 and TRBJ2-7; 10 nucleotides line up with TRBD1. V lost 5 bases to trimming and J lost 6 bases; unmatched junction nucleotides: 10. Germline V CDR1 and CDR2: MNHNY, SVGAGI (reference sequence). The CDR3 is made up of 15 amino acids. CDR3 in amino acids: CASSASGTGAGEQYF. CDR3 nucleotide sequence: TGTGCCAGCAGTGCTTCCGGGACAGGGGCCGGCGAGCAGTACTTC.